These T cell receptor beta chains were read from a single sample in a study of blood T cell repertoires in COVID-19. Assay: immunoSEQ multiplex PCR; the TCRdb copy retains only in-frame clones and omits some. The table has around 250,000 clones, 80% to 90% seen once. Sequenced material: PBMCs or T cells enriched from blood (not recorded which). These TCRs come from a woman aged 35 to 49 who had been exposed to COVID-19. The CDR3 runs from the conserved cysteine through the conserved F or W. D genes are given only for firm matches. For some rows the clone size is stated as once, few or many, or as a class when expanded; others skip it.

CDR3aa | CDR3nt | v_gene | d_gene | j_gene | abundance
CASSFAGTGGETQYF | TGTGCCAGCAGCTTCGCCGGGACAGGGGGAGAGACCCAGTACTTC | TRBV5-4 | TRBD1 | TRBJ2-5 | .
CASSTSYSGANVLTF | TGTGCCAGCAGTACGAGCTACTCTGGGGCCAACGTCCTGACTTTC | TRBV2 | . | TRBJ2-6 | .
CASRPWTGEAGELFF | TGCGCCAGCAGACCTTGGACAGGGGAGGCCGGGGAGCTGTTTTTT | TRBV4-1 | TRBD1 | TRBJ2-2 | .
CASSQTGVPFTDTQYF | TGTGCCAGCAGTCAGACAGGGGTCCCCTTCACAGATACGCAGTATTTT | TRBV2 | TRBD1 | TRBJ2-3 | .
CASSSLNLWSRDYGYTF | TGTGCCAGCAGCTCCCTCAACCTCTGGTCGAGAGACTATGGCTACACCTTC | TRBV7-2 | . | TRBJ1-2 | .
CASSIRGTGGTDTQYF | TGTGCCAGTAGTATCCGGGGGACAGGGGGCACAGATACGCAGTATTTT | TRBV19 | TRBD1 | TRBJ2-3 | .
CASSLGGSGGIYEQYF | TGTGCCAGCAGCTTAGGGGGTAGCGGGGGAATCTACGAGCAGTACTTC | TRBV7-2 | TRBD2 | TRBJ2-7 | .
CASSQQGLESGTEAFF | TGCGCCAGCAGCCAGCAGGGGCTCGAGAGTGGCACTGAAGCTTTCTTT | TRBV4-3 | . | TRBJ1-1 | .
CASSQRGSTDTQYF | TGTGCCAGCAGCCAAAGGGGTAGCACAGATACGCAGTATTTT | TRBV5-4 | . | TRBJ2-3 | .
CASSFDVSGGNEQFF | TGTGCCAGCAGCTTTGACGTAAGCGGTGGCAATGAGCAGTTCTTC | TRBV5-4 | . | TRBJ2-1 | .
CASTSRRSTGELFF | TGTGCCAGCACCTCGAGGAGGTCCACCGGGGAGCTGTTTTTT | TRBV3-1/TRBV3-2 | . | TRBJ2-2 | .
CASSFSDIRTEAFF | TGTGCCAGCAGTTTTTCCGACATCCGCACTGAAGCTTTCTTT | TRBV27 | . | TRBJ1-1 | .
CASSIQGQETQYF | TGTGCCAGTAGTATACAGGGTCAAGAGACCCAGTACTTC | TRBV19 | . | TRBJ2-5 | .
CASSHGYKGEKLFF | TGCGCCAGCAGCCACGGGTACAAAGGCGAAAAACTGTTTTTT | TRBV4-3 | . | TRBJ1-4 | few
CSGSVGNTIYF | TGCAGCGGATCAGTGGGAAACACCATATATTTT | TRBV29-1 | . | TRBJ1-3 | .
CASSPQGYVGTEAFF | TGCGCCAGCAGCCCCCAGGGCTACGTGGGCACTGAAGCTTTCTTT | TRBV5-1 | . | TRBJ1-1 | few
CATIDGVGYTF | TGTGCCACAATAGACGGGGTCGGCTACACCTTC | TRBV19 | . | TRBJ1-2 | few
CATSDRTGTGELFF | TGTGCCACCAGTGACCGAACAGGGACCGGGGAGCTGTTTTTT | TRBV24-1 | . | TRBJ2-2 | .
CASSPRLVTDPGNTIYF | TGTGCCAGCAGCCCAAGACTTGTGACAGACCCTGGAAACACCATATATTTT | TRBV9 | . | TRBJ1-3 | .
CASSVDLAGGTDTQYF | TGTGCCAGCAGCGTAGATTTAGCGGGGGGCACAGATACGCAGTATTTT | TRBV9 | TRBD2 | TRBJ2-3 | .
CASSPPLAGQETQYF | TGTGCCAGCTCACCACCCCTGGCGGGACAAGAGACCCAGTACTTC | TRBV18 | . | TRBJ2-5 | .
CASSPSTGYSTEAFF | TGTGCCAGCAGCCCTTCGACAGGGTATTCTACTGAAGCTTTCTTT | TRBV9 | TRBD1 | TRBJ1-1 | .
CASSLATGNQPQHF | TGTGCCAGCAGTTTGGCGACAGGAAATCAGCCCCAGCATTTT | TRBV27 | . | TRBJ1-5 | .
CASSFGGIDSNQPQHF | TGTGCCAGCAGTTTCGGGGGGATTGATAGCAATCAGCCCCAGCATTTT | TRBV6-2/TRBV6-3 | . | TRBJ1-5 | .
CAIRTSGAGQETQYF | TGTGCCATAAGAACTAGCGGCGCCGGCCAAGAGACCCAGTACTTC | TRBV10-3 | TRBD2 | TRBJ2-5 | .
CASSLRGTNYGYTF | TGTGCCAGCAGCTTGAGAGGTACCAACTATGGCTACACCTTC | TRBV5-4 | . | TRBJ1-2 | .
CASSYQGLAHNEQFF | TGTGCCAGCAGTTACCAGGGACTAGCACACAATGAGCAGTTCTTC | TRBV6-5 | TRBD2 | TRBJ2-1 | .
CASSPGTGLNEQFF | TGTGCCAGCAGCCCAGGGACAGGGCTAAATGAGCAGTTCTTC | TRBV7-8 | TRBD1 | TRBJ2-1 | once
CASSRRVAFGEATNEKLFF | TGTGCCAGCAGTAGACGGGTAGCATTTGGTGAGGCAACTAATGAAAAACTGTTTTTT | TRBV6-2/TRBV6-3 | . | TRBJ1-4 | .
CASNFGQAPNEQFF | TGTGCCAGCAACTTTGGACAGGCGCCCAATGAGCAGTTCTTC | TRBV21-1 | . | TRBJ2-1 | once
CASSRTGTGESPLHF | TGCGCCAGCAGCCGCACCGGGACAGGGGAATCACCCCTCCACTTT | TRBV4-3 | TRBD1 | TRBJ1-6 | few
CASSDQSSGRAFGEQFF | TGTGCCAGCAGTGACCAATCTAGCGGGAGGGCCTTTGGTGAGCAGTTCTTC | TRBV6-4 | TRBD2 | TRBJ2-1 | .
CASTLGQGYNSPLHF | TGTGCCAGCACCTTGGGTCAGGGCTATAATTCACCCCTCCACTTT | TRBV6-5 | . | TRBJ1-6 | .
CASSSPSGVLGDEQFF | TGTGCCAGCAGCTCGCCTAGCGGGGTCCTCGGGGATGAGCAGTTCTTC | TRBV5-4 | TRBD2 | TRBJ2-1 | .
CASSLELEQFF | TGTGCCAGCTCCCTCGAACTTGAGCAGTTCTTC | TRBV18 | . | TRBJ2-1 | .
CASSAFMNTEAFF | TGTGCCAGCAGCGCGTTCATGAACACTGAAGCTTTCTTT | TRBV11-3 | . | TRBJ1-1 | .
CASSDISGESYEQYF | TGTGCCAGCAGTGACATCTCAGGGGAGTCCTACGAGCAGTACTTC | TRBV6-2/TRBV6-3 | . | TRBJ2-7 | .
CSVGEGQGNYGYTF | TGCAGCGTTGGAGAGGGACAGGGGAACTATGGCTACACCTTC | TRBV29-1 | TRBD1 | TRBJ1-2 | .
CASSLASGFLTGETQYF | TGTGCCAGCAGTTTGGCTAGCGGGTTCCTAACGGGGGAGACCCAGTACTTC | TRBV27 | TRBD2 | TRBJ2-5 | .
CALGTWNTGELFF | TGTGCCCTTGGGACTTGGAACACCGGGGAGCTGTTTTTT | TRBV30 | . | TRBJ2-2 | .
CASSQLAGEGGSYEQYF | TGTGCCAGCAGCCAATTGGCCGGGGAAGGGGGTTCCTACGAGCAGTACTTC | TRBV3-1/TRBV3-2 | . | TRBJ2-7 | .
CAWSRQGYGYTF | TGTGCCTGGAGTAGACAGGGATATGGCTACACCTTC | TRBV30 | TRBD1 | TRBJ1-2 | .
CASSPRESFNTEAFF | TGTGCCAGCTCACCACGAGAGAGTTTTAACACTGAAGCTTTCTTT | TRBV18 | . | TRBJ1-1 | .
CASSPSGSEAFF | TGTGCCAGCAGCCCCTCGGGGAGTGAAGCTTTCTTT | TRBV7-2 | . | TRBJ1-1 | .